Listed below are T cell receptor beta chains from one sample, sequenced in a study of blood T cell repertoires in COVID-19. Repertoires were generated with immunoSEQ multiplex PCR, while TCRdb's copy carries only in-frame clones and drops some. The sample includes more than 60,000 clones, less than 90% seen only once; the top ten take over 5.5%. Material for sequencing was peripheral blood. Every receptor here comes from a man aged 55 to 70 with active or convalescent COVID-19. CDR3s include the opening cysteine and the closing phenylalanine or tryptophan. D genes are given only for firm matches. Size is omitted from some rows. Given values are once, few, many or a class for expanded clones.

CDR3aa	CDR3nt	j_gene	d_gene	v_gene	abundance
CASIGTAGLLTGETYGYTF	TGTGCCAGTATTGGGACAGCCGGCCTACTTACCGGCGAAACCTATGGCTACACCTTC	TRBJ1-2	TRBD1	TRBV19	-
CASSTGGSGETQYF	TGTGCCAGCAGTACAGGGGGTTCGGGAGAGACCCAGTACTTC	TRBJ2-5	TRBD1	TRBV6-5	-
CASSPPSRGDDEQYF	TGTGCCAGCTCACCCCCCTCCAGGGGCGACGACGAGCAGTACTTC	TRBJ2-7	-	TRBV18	-
CSGGGGITEAFF	TGCAGCGGGGGAGGGGGCATAACTGAAGCTTTCTTT	TRBJ1-1	TRBD1	TRBV29-1	-
CASSIGGSGANVLTF	TGTGCCAGTAGTATCGGGGGGTCTGGGGCCAACGTCCTGACTTTC	TRBJ2-6	TRBD2	TRBV19	-
CASSARDYGYTF	TGTGCCAGCAGTGCCAGGGACTATGGCTACACCTTC	TRBJ1-2	-	TRBV2	-
CAISESRTGFSNQPQHF	TGTGCCATCAGTGAGTCGAGGACAGGATTCAGCAATCAGCCCCAGCATTTT	TRBJ1-5	TRBD1	TRBV10-3	-
CASSLGYRGLRSPLHF	TGTGCCAGCAGCTTAGGGTACAGGGGGCTAAGGTCACCCCTCCACTTT	TRBJ1-6	TRBD1	TRBV7-8	few
CASSPRASGNTIYF	TGTGCCAGCAGCCCCAGGGCCTCTGGAAACACCATATATTTT	TRBJ1-3	-	TRBV14	few
CASSLDSGSSGNTIYF	TGCGCCAGCAGCTTGGACTCGGGGAGCTCTGGAAACACCATATATTTT	TRBJ1-3	-	TRBV5-1	-
CASSSGQGGYGYTF	TGTGCCAGCAGCTCGGGACAGGGCGGATATGGCTACACCTTC	TRBJ1-2	TRBD1	TRBV5-6	-
CSAAGLSGYTF	TGCAGTGCTGCAGGGTTAAGTGGCTACACCTTC	TRBJ1-2	-	TRBV20-1	-
CASSLEQGGYGYTF	TGTGCCAGCAGCTTAGAACAGGGGGGGTATGGCTACACCTTC	TRBJ1-2	TRBD1	TRBV11-2	-
CASSRTGGDTQYF	TGTGCCAGCAGTCGGACAGGGGGGGATACGCAGTATTTT	TRBJ2-3	TRBD1	TRBV27	-
CASSLTGVDEKLFF	TGTGCCAGCAGCTTGACAGGGGTGGATGAAAAACTGTTTTTT	TRBJ1-4	TRBD1	TRBV7-9	many
CAISEMAREQFF	TGTGCCATCAGTGAGATGGCTAGAGAGCAGTTCTTC	TRBJ2-1	-	TRBV10-3	once
CSANSGHEQYF	TGCAGTGCCAACAGTGGCCACGAGCAGTACTTC	TRBJ2-7	-	TRBV20-1	many
CASSEMGQGFYGYTF	TGTGCCAGCAGTGAAATGGGACAGGGATTTTATGGCTACACCTTC	TRBJ1-2	TRBD1	TRBV2	-
CASRTGGTNEKLFF	TGTGCCAGCAGAACAGGGGGAACTAATGAAAAACTGTTTTTT	TRBJ1-4	TRBD1	TRBV6-5	once
CASSQDQTGYGYTF	TGTGCCAGCAGCCAAGATCAGACAGGTTATGGCTACACCTTC	TRBJ1-2	-	TRBV14	-
CASSSTGEFNEKLFF	TGTGCCAGCAGTTCCACAGGGGAATTTAATGAAAAACTGTTTTTT	TRBJ1-4	TRBD1	TRBV27	-